This T cell receptor (beta chain) was retrieved from a study of T cell changes during pregnancy in multiple sclerosis. This clone was observed a single time. Profiled with immunoSEQ multiplex PCR; TCRdb holds only in-frame clones, not every one. Of more than 35,000 clones in the sample, about 91% are singletons; the top ten hold around 8.6%. Sequenced here: CD8+ T cells from peripheral blood mononuclear cells, sampled after pregnancy. The receptor was isolated from a female donor with multiple sclerosis, enrolled in a pregnancy study.

The CDR3 loop reads CAWSVEVGTGSEKLFF. Written as DNA, the CDR3 is TGTGCCTGGAGTGTAGAGGTCGGGACAGGGAGTGAAAAACTGTTTTTT. The chain couples TRBV30 to TRBJ1-4; 9 bases align to TRBD1. Germline V gene data show CDR1 as GTSNPN and CDR2 as SVGIG (reference sequence). CDR3 size: 16 residues. Trimming removed 0 bases from V and 7 bases from J; junction bases left unmatched: 9.